Below, 23 T cell receptor beta chains from the same sample are listed, as sequenced in a study of blood T cell repertoires in COVID-19. Data came from immunoSEQ multiplex PCR; TCRdb stores just in-frame clones and leaves some out. The table includes about 100,000 clones, about four fifths detected once. Sequenced material: peripheral blood. These receptors came from a man aged 55-75 years with acute or convalescent COVID-19.

This chain connects TRBV5-6 to TRBJ2-2, with 7 bases lining up with TRBD2. Trimming removed 2 bases from V and 7 bases from J; junction bases left unmatched: 8. CDR3 length: 15 amino acids. CDR1 SGHDT and CDR2 YYEEEE come from the germline V gene. CDR3 region: CASSLGAGRIGELFF. The CDR3 DNA sequence: TGTGCCAGCAGCTTAGGAGCGGGAAGGATCGGGGAGCTGTTTTTT.

The chain links TRBV6-2 or TRBV6-3 to TRBJ2-5, with 9 bases that match TRBD2. Losses at the gene ends were 2 bases for V and 5 bases for J; bases not matched to a gene: 18. Germline V gene lookup returns CDR1 MNHEY and CDR2 SVGEGT. CDR3 size: 19 residues. CDR3 DNA: TGTGCCAGCAGTTACCAAACACGAAGAGCAGCGGGAGGAGGGGAGACCCAGTACTTC. This codes for CASSYQTRRAAGGGETQYF.

This rearrangement joins TRBV28 to TRBJ2-5; 8 nucleotides match TRBD2. V shed 2 bases and J 2 bases; nucleotides not matched to a gene: 7. This CDR3 is built from 16 residues. CDR1 and CDR2 (germline): MDHEN, SYDVKM. In nucleotides, the CDR3 is TGTGCCAGCAGTTTAGAGGGACTAGGGAAACAAGAGACCCAGTACTTC. Translated, it gives CASSLEGLGKQETQYF. The entire variable domain, with the rest obtained from reference TRBV28 and TRBJ2-5, is as follows: DVKVTQSSRYLVKRTGEKVFLECVQDMDHENMFWYRQDPGLGLRLIYFSYDVKMKEKGDIPEGYSVSREKKERFSLILESASTNQTSMYLCASSLEGLGKQETQYFGPGTRLLVL.

This clone occurred once. The V gene is TRBV28, the J gene TRBJ2-1; 10 nucleotides align to TRBD2. V trimming: 2 bases; J trimming: 4 bases; junction bases outside the gene matches: 8. Germline CDR1 and CDR2: MDHEN and SYDVKM. There are 17 residues in the CDR3. This CDR3 reads CASSLSGSAGGYNEQFF. CDR3 DNA sequence: TGTGCCAGCAGTTTAAGTGGTTCAGCGGGAGGGTACAATGAGCAGTTCTTC.

This clone showed up just once. The genes are TRBV5-6 and TRBJ2-1; TRBD1 matches at 7 bases. Germline-derived CDR1 and CDR2 are SGHDT and YYEEEE. V shed 10 bases and J 3 bases; nucleotides not matched to a gene: 13. The CDR3 spans 15 residues. The CDR3 region is CASTTGTEFYNEQFF. The CDR3 nucleotides are TGTGCCTCTACAACTGGGACAGAATTCTACAATGAGCAGTTCTTC.

The chain couples TRBV5-4 to TRBJ1-2; no clear D. V lost 5 bases and J lost 5, with 13 bases in between. CDR1 is SGHNT and CDR2 is YYREEE in the germline V gene (reference sequence). CDR3 size: 13 residues. Here the CDR3 reads CASSPPAGYGYTF. CDR3 sequence (DNA): TGTGCCAGCAGTCCCCCGGCGGGGTATGGCTACACCTTC.

The chain recombines TRBV4-3 with TRBJ1-3, with a tentative D call TRBD1 (5 bases). V was shortened by 8 bases and J by 0 bases, with 14 bases between the two germline ends. CDR1 and CDR2 from the germline V gene are LGHNA and YSLEER. This CDR3 region has 15 residues. CDR3 residues: CASARTGSSGNTIYF. The CDR3 DNA reads TGCGCCAGCGCGAGAACAGGATCCTCTGGAAACACCATATATTTT.

The gene calls are TRBV10-2 and TRBJ2-1; 14 bases are shared with TRBD2. Trimming took 4 bases from V and 4 from J; bases not matched to a gene: 15. Germline V CDR1 and CDR2: WSHSY, SAAADI. This CDR3 is built from 20 residues. The CDR3, as DNA: TGCGCCAGCAGTGGGGCTATCACCGGGACTAGCGGGAGCAGTTACAATGAGCAGTTCTTC. Translated: CASSGAITGTSGSSYNEQFF.

This chain joins TRBV5-8 and TRBJ1-2, with unresolved D. The V gene lost 4 bases and the J gene lost 7 bases, with 8 bases spanning the gap. This CDR3 has 11 amino acids. CDR1 SGHTS and CDR2 YDEGEE come from the germline V gene. CDR3 nucleotide sequence: TGTGCCAGCAGCGCCGCAGGTGGCTACACCTTC. The encoded protein is CASSAAGGYTF.

In this sample, this clone turned up a few times. The chain has TRBV7-9 and TRBJ2-1; D is unclear. Trimming took 5 bases from V and 5 from J, leaving 10 bases between them. This CDR3 has 13 residues. Per the germline V gene, CDR1 is SEHNR and CDR2 is FQNEAQ (reference sequence). For the CDR3, the DNA is TGTGCCAGCAGCCGGCGGTGGGACAATGAGCAGTTCTTC. Translation: CASSRRWDNEQFF.

The chain combines TRBV27 with TRBJ1-5; D call uncertain. The length of the CDR3 is 13 residues. V lost 5 bases and J 3 bases, leaving 8 bases between the germline ends. Germline V gives CDR1 MNHEY, CDR2 SMNVEV (reference sequence). CDR3 amino acids: CASSAGYNQPQHF. CDR3 in DNA: TGTGCCAGCAGTGCCGGGTACAATCAGCCCCAGCATTTT.

The V and J genes are TRBV7-8 and TRBJ2-6; a possible D gene is TRBD2 (6 bases). V was cut by 5 bases and J by 0 bases, with 17 bases left in between. The CDR3 extends over 18 amino acids. Germline V lookup: CDR1 SGHVS, CDR2 FQNEAQ. The CDR3 bases are TGTGCCAGCAGCCCAAATGACCGGGGGAGCTCTGGGGCCAACGTCCTGACTTTC. Translating it yields CASSPNDRGSSGANVLTF.

This chain joins TRBV6-5 and TRBJ1-1; D is undetermined. V was cut by 6 bases and J by 1 base, with 15 bases left in between. Germline lookup yields CDR1 MNHEY and CDR2 SVGAGI. The CDR3 covers 15 residues. The CDR3 here is CASSNAWARNTEAFF. CDR3 bases: TGTGCCAGCAGCAACGCTTGGGCGAGGAACACTGAAGCTTTCTTT.

V usage is TRBV11-3 and J usage is TRBJ2-1; TRBD1 aligns across 8 bases. V lost 2 bases and J lost 5; bases outside the gene matches: 8. In germline, CDR1 is SGHNT, CDR2 YENEEA. The CDR3 has 16 amino acids. CDR3 in DNA: TGTGCCAGCAGCTTATATGGGACAGGTTTACACAATGAGCAGTTCTTC. It encodes CASSLYGTGLHNEQFF.

CDR3 DNA: TGCGCCAGCAGCTCCCCGTTGGATACGCAGTATTTT. Translation gives CASSSPLDTQYF. The rearrangement links TRBV5-1 to TRBJ2-3; the D is unclear. The germline V gene encodes CDR1 SGHRS and CDR2 YFSETQ. V dropped 3 bases and J dropped 6 bases, with 8 bases sitting between them. This CDR3 spans 12 amino acids.

This clone was counted a few times. The chain carries TRBV5-6 and TRBJ1-6, with D uncertain. Trimming stripped 3 bases from V and 10 bases from J, with 14 bases between. This CDR3 comprises 14 residues. The germline V gene has CDR1 SGHDT and CDR2 YYEEEE. The CDR3 DNA reads as TGTGCCAGCAGCTCGCGGGTCGAGGGCTCACCCCTCCACTTT. Protein product: CASSSRVEGSPLHF.

The V and J genes are TRBV10-1 and TRBJ2-7; tentative D call: TRBD1 (6 bases). The germline gives CDR1 WNHNN, CDR2 SYGVQD (reference sequence). The V and J ends lost 5 bases and 3 bases respectively, with 11 bases between them. The CDR3 extends over 13 amino acids. CDR3 nucleotide sequence: TGCGCCAGCAGTACGGGACAAGGCTACGAGCAGTACTTC. It specifies CASSTGQGYEQYF.

The chain couples TRBV11-2 to TRBJ1-1, with D hard to call. The CDR3 is made up of 13 amino acids. Germline V CDR1 and CDR2: SGHAT, FQNNGV. Trimming removed 0 bases from V and 6 bases from J, with 8 bases in between. CDR3 nucleotide sequence: TGTGCCAGCAGCTTAGATGGGCCCCCTGAAGCTTTCTTT. Amino acids: CASSLDGPPEAFF. Variable domain in full (rest from reference TRBV11-2 and TRBJ1-1): EAGVAQSPRYKIIEKRQSVAFWCNPISGHATLYWYQQILGQGPKLLIQFQNNGVVDDSQLPKDRFSAERLKGVDSTLKIQPAKLEDSAVYLCASSLDGPPEAFFGQGTRLTVV.

The chain recombines TRBV10-1 with TRBJ2-3, with 8 nucleotides matching TRBD2. V was clipped by 4 bases and J by 0 bases; unmatched bases: 3. The CDR3 is 15 amino acids. From germline, CDR1 is WNHNN and CDR2 SYGVQD (reference sequence). In DNA form, the CDR3 reads TGCGCCAGCAGTGCACTAGCGGCTAGCACAGATACGCAGTATTTT. It is translated as CASSALAASTDTQYF.

This chain uses TRBV19 with TRBJ2-3; 12 bases fit TRBD2. Germline V gene sequence: CDR1 LNHDA, CDR2 SQIVND (reference sequence). Trimming at V came to 6 bases and at J to 5 bases, leaving 3 bases not matched to a gene. This CDR3 region has 14 residues. Written as DNA, the CDR3 is TGTGCCAGTAGCCAGACTAGCGGGAGAGATACGCAGTATTTT. This sequence encodes CASSQTSGRDTQYF.

This chain connects TRBV5-8 to TRBJ1-5, with no clear D. Germline lookup yields CDR1 SGHTS and CDR2 YDEGEE. V was pared by 0 bases and J by 6 bases, with 7 bases between. The CDR3 spans 13 residues. CDR3 bases: TGTGCCAGCAGCTTGGTCAGTGCTCAGCCCCAGCATTTT. Protein product: CASSLVSAQPQHF.

J is TRBJ2-7 and V is TRBV11-3, with D possibly being TRBD1 (7 bases). CDR3 length equals 14 residues. Germline assignment: CDR1 SGHNT and CDR2 YENEEA. V was trimmed by 2 bases and J by 2 bases, leaving 10 bases between them. As DNA, the CDR3 is TGTGCCAGCAGCTTACGCGGGACAGCCTACGAGCAGTACTTC. The encoded protein is CASSLRGTAYEQYF.

This clone was found a few times. The rearrangement links TRBV5-6 to TRBJ1-2; TRBD1 aligns across 10 bases. The CDR3 is made up of 15 amino acids. Trimming took 5 bases from V and 4 from J; bases not matched to a gene: 8. The V gene's germline CDR1 is SGHDT and CDR2 YYEEEE. CDR3 DNA: TGTGCCAGCAGGCCGGACAGGGGGTTGGGCTATGGCTACACCTTC. It codes for CASRPDRGLGYGYTF.